This T cell receptor beta chain was identified during a study of blood T cell repertoires in COVID-19. In the study overall: From the United States, Italy and Spain came samples of acute and convalescent COVID-19. PBMCs, B-cell-depleted T cells, or T cells provided the cDNA or gDNA that made up the material.

This CDR3 is 16 amino acids long. Germline assignment: CDR1 MDHEN and CDR2 SYDVKM. V lost 6 bases and J 4 bases, leaving 21 bases between the germline ends. Original analysis: Cell counts per sample came from amplifying reference gene primers. This table comes from immunoSEQ multiplex PCR, and its TCRdb copy is limited to in-frame clones, with some not included. The DNA was the basis for D and trimming; V, J and clone size are from that table. Among about 74,000 clones listed, nearly 90% were seen once. The clonotype originates from a man between 70 and 80 years old with active or convalescent COVID-19. The gene calls are TRBV28 and TRBJ1-1; D gene ambiguous. Sequencing was carried out using peripheral blood. The CDR3 is CASSSLDPKAGTEAFF. CDR3 bases: TGTGCCAGCAGCTCCCTCGATCCCAAAGCAGGCACTGAAGCTTTCTTT.